Below are 20 T cell receptor beta chains sequenced from a single sample in a study of CXCR3-negative and CXCR3-positive naive CD8 T cells. The study made its TRB cDNA libraries by 5' RACE, adding UMI labels. One entry per CDR3 protein, without DNA, is what TCRdb gives after re-calling the 5' RACE reads. The listing records roughly 100,000 distinct CDR3 sequences. Sequencing was done on a sample of naive CXCR3- CD8+ T cells from blood. Indicated subset: CD45RO-CCR7+CD27+CD95- naive CD8+ T cells lacking CXCR3 (TNR3-). The receptor source for this set is a human donor in good health. Some clones in this sample may be carry-over from other donors' samples.

V and J are TRBV5-6 and TRBJ1-1. Germline V lookup: CDR1 SGHDT, CDR2 YYEEEE. The CDR3 has 12 residues. This CDR3 is CASSLVGTEAFF.

This chain links TRBV18 with TRBJ2-1; there is no DNA to check the TCRdb D call of TRBD2. Germline-derived CDR1 and CDR2 are KGHSH and LQKENI. CDR3 length equals 19 residues. The CDR3: CASSPLPRNSGVSYNEQFF. Combining the CDR3 with reference TRBV18 and TRBJ2-1 gives the whole variable domain NAGVMQNPRHLVRRRGQEARLRCSPMKGHSHVYWYRQLPEEGLKFMVYLQKENIIDESGMPKERFSAEFPKEGPSILRIQQVVRGDSAAYFCASSPLPRNSGVSYNEQFFGPGTRLTVL.

The chain has TRBV7-9 and TRBJ2-1; no DNA is available, so the TRBD1 call from TCRdb remains unchecked. The CDR3 covers 12 residues. CDR1 SEHNR and CDR2 FQNEAQ come from the germline V gene (reference sequence). The CDR3 region is CASVSGQGEQFF.

V usage is TRBV19 and J usage is TRBJ2-7; TCRdb proposes TRBD1, but this gene call is untestable without DNA. Germline CDR1 is LNHDA and CDR2 is SQIVND (reference sequence). The CDR3 is 14 residues long. This chain's CDR3 is CASSIGAGVYEQYF. The full variable domain, rest sourced from reference TRBV19 and TRBJ2-7, is DGGITQSPKYLFRKEGQNVTLSCEQNLNHDAMYWYRQDPGQGLRLIYYSQIVNDFQKGDIAEGYSVSREKKESFPLTVTSAQKNPTAFYLCASSIGAGVYEQYFGPGTRLTVT.

Here the CDR3 reads CASSSGQRITGELFF. The chain links TRBV5-1 to TRBJ2-2; TCRdb returns TRBD1, unconfirmable since there is no DNA. The CDR3 totals 15 residues. From germline, CDR1 is SGHRS and CDR2 YFSETQ.

The V gene is TRBV19, the J gene TRBJ1-5; TCRdb's D call, TRBD1, is unchecked because there is no DNA. Looked up from germline, CDR1 is LNHDA and CDR2 is SQIVND (reference sequence). The CDR3 has 13 amino acids. CDR3 sequence reads: CAGGTDSNQPQHF.

CDR3 protein: CASSHLPPGGSGYTF. The chain uses TRBV27 and TRBJ1-2. Per the germline V gene, CDR1 is MNHEY and CDR2 is SMNVEV (reference sequence). The CDR3 is 15 residues long.

The gene calls are TRBV29-1 and TRBJ2-3; as DNA is missing, the TRBD1 call by TCRdb cannot be tested. The CDR3 contains 16 residues. The V gene's germline CDR1 is SQVTM and CDR2 ANQGSEA. This CDR3 reads CSVEVSSGGATNTQYF.

The chain couples TRBV7-9 to TRBJ2-7; TCRdb picks TRBD1, but there is no DNA to check that call. Per the germline V gene, CDR1 is SEHNR and CDR2 is FQNEAQ (reference sequence). There are 18 residues in the CDR3. The CDR3 is CASSSPASTPENLYEQYF.

The gene calls are TRBV4-1 and TRBJ2-7; there is no DNA to check the TCRdb D call of TRBD1. The CDR3 is 14 residues long. Looked up from germline, CDR1 is MGHRA and CDR2 is YSYEKL. The CDR3 loop reads CASSQGTVSYEQYF.

This chain links TRBV6-2 or TRBV6-3 with TRBJ2-1; TCRdb gives TRBD1 as the D gene, but with no DNA this cannot be confirmed. Germline V gene data show CDR1 as MNHEY and CDR2 as SVGEGT. The CDR3 contains 15 residues. This CDR3 reads CASSSGQGEYNEQFF.

The chain is built from TRBV29-1 and TRBJ2-1; TCRdb gives TRBD2 as the D gene, but with no DNA this cannot be confirmed. Germline loops: CDR1 SQVTM, CDR2 ANQGSEA. This CDR3 has 13 amino acids. CDR3 region: CSVYAAGYNEQFF.

V usage is TRBV7-9 and J usage is TRBJ1-1. Germline loops: CDR1 SEHNR, CDR2 FQNEAQ (reference sequence). This CDR3 has 13 residues. The CDR3 reads CASSPRGDTEAFF.

The genes are TRBV19 and TRBJ1-2; the D call from TCRdb, TRBD1, cannot be confirmed without DNA. This CDR3 contains 15 residues. Germline-derived CDR1 and CDR2 are LNHDA and SQIVND (reference sequence). The CDR3 reads CASSIPGQANYGYTF.

This sequence joins TRBV6-5 and TRBJ2-3. The CDR3 is 16 residues long. The germline V gene encodes CDR1 MNHEY and CDR2 SVGAGI. Here the CDR3 reads CASSYSSGQLADTQYF.

The rearrangement joins TRBV10-3 to TRBJ2-5; TCRdb's D call, TRBD2, is unchecked because there is no DNA. This CDR3 region has 13 residues. Germline CDR1 and CDR2: ENHRY and SYGVKD. The CDR3 region is CAISEWGEETQYF.

The V gene is TRBV30, the J gene TRBJ1-2; the TRBD1 assignment by TCRdb is unverifiable without DNA. This CDR3 is 12 amino acids long. Germline values: CDR1 GTSNPN, CDR2 SVGIG (reference sequence). The CDR3 spells CAWAGGGYGYTF.

J is TRBJ2-7 and V is TRBV5-4; TCRdb picks TRBD1, but there is no DNA to check that call. The CDR3 has 14 amino acids. Per the germline V gene, CDR1 is SGHNT and CDR2 is YYREEE (reference sequence). The CDR3 loop is CASSLDRGAYEQYF.

The chain is built from TRBV29-1 and TRBJ1-1; TCRdb proposes TRBD1, but this gene call is untestable without DNA. Germline assignment: CDR1 SQVTM and CDR2 ANQGSEA. The CDR3 is 12 residues long. This chain's CDR3 is CSVVRGGTEAFF.

V is TRBV25-1 and J is TRBJ1-2; the D call of TRBD1 rests on TCRdb alone, since no DNA is present to check it. CDR1 is MGHDK and CDR2 is SYGVNS in the germline V gene. This CDR3 is built from 15 residues. The CDR3 is CASSEGTGGFDGYTF.